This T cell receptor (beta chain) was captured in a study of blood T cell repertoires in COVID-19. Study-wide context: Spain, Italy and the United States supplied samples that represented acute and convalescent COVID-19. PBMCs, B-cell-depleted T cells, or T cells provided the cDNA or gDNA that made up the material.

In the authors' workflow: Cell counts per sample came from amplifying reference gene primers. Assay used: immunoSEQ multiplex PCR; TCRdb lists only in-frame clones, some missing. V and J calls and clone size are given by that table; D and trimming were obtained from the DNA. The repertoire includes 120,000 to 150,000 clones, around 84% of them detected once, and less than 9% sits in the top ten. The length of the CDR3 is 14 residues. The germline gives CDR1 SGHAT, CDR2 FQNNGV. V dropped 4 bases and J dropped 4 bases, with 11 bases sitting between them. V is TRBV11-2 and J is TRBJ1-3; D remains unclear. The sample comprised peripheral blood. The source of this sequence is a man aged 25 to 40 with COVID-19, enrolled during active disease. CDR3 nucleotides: TGTGCCAGCAGCTCCCGCAGCGGAGGAAACACCATATATTTT. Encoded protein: CASSSRSGGNTIYF.